The text below deals with one T cell receptor (beta chain). This clonotype has ten or more counts. This clone's antigen is unknown. No much larger clone is present one base from it, and per-base qualities are unavailable. Trimming removed 5 bases from V and 2 bases from J, leaving 6 bases between the germline ends. The CDR3 goes from the cysteine to the phenylalanine over 13 residues. Only the CDR3 part of the read is kept: 39 bases, read in frame from the first base. In the germline V gene, CDR1 corresponds to SGHDN and CDR2 to FVKESK. The data belong to a study of T cell repertoires in cytomegalovirus infection (dated by TCRdb to between 2018 and 2021). As for the study more broadly: Donor HLA type was relevant to the analysis, because carriage of CMV infection together with the matching HLA type was indicated by public TCR beta signatures.

These reads were obtained on an Illumina HiSeq 1500. The public sequencing data were trimmed at Q25 with fastp and processed into clonotypes with MiXCR by TCRdb, which kept only in-frame beta chains. Each CDR3 protein appears once, grouped with its most common genes and DNA. The sample yields approximately 200,000 distinct CDR3 sequences; 28% were counted once. The biggest ten clones account for roughly 29% of the sample. The full study reports these points: In the ex vivo response, HLA-C-restricted CMV-specific TCR beta clonotypes were dominant, and in two of eight donors the single most frequent clonotype came from this HLA-C-restricted group. In both this cohort and an independent cohort of over 350 donors, the cumulative frequency of public TCR beta family members distinguished carriers of CMV infection plus the relevant HLA type.

The receptor chain draws on TRBV14 and TRBJ2-2; the D gene identity is not certain. The receptor comes from a human donor in good health (CMV status not recorded). Some clones in this sample may be carry-over from other donors' samples. Material for sequencing was PBMCs. The base sequence is TGTGCCAGCAGCGAACAAAACACCGGGGAGCTGTTTTTT. It is translated as CASSEQNTGELFF.